The 15 T cell receptor beta chains given below trace back to one sample, sequenced in a study of blood T cell repertoires in COVID-19. Profiled with immunoSEQ multiplex PCR; TCRdb holds only in-frame clones, not every one. The data contain 150,000 to 200,000 clones, 75% to 85% of them seen just once; the ten biggest clones take up over 5%. Sequencing used peripheral blood. Source of these receptors: a woman between 40 and 50 years old with COVID-19, enrolled during active disease.

This chain connects TRBV5-1 to TRBJ1-1, with D maybe TRBD1 (5 bases). CDR1 is SGHRS, CDR2 YFSETQ, per germline. The CDR3 covers 15 residues. The V end was cut by 3 bases, the J end by 5 bases, with 17 bases between. CDR3 amino acids: CASSSSTELSTEAFF. Written as DNA, the CDR3 is TGCGCCAGCAGCTCTTCGACAGAACTTTCGACTGAAGCTTTCTTT.

This rearrangement joins TRBV19 to TRBJ1-4; 9 nucleotides match TRBD1. Germline loops: CDR1 LNHDA, CDR2 SQIVND (reference sequence). This CDR3 spans 15 amino acids. V lost 3 bases, J lost 7 bases, and 6 bases stayed unmatched. DNA of the CDR3: TGTGCCAGTAGTATTCTGGGACAGGGCGGTGAAAAACTGTTTTTT. Protein sequence: CASSILGQGGEKLFF.

This rearrangement joins TRBV30 to TRBJ1-6; D gene unclear. Trimming shortened V by 2 bases and J by 11 bases, and 10 bases separated the two germline ends. The CDR3 has 12 residues. Per germline, CDR1 GTSNPN and CDR2 SVGIG (reference sequence). CDR3 DNA: TGTGCCTGGAGTCGGGTCACGGCACCCCTCCACTTT. This sequence encodes CAWSRVTAPLHF.

This clone occurred once. V is TRBV28 and J is TRBJ2-5, with D possibly TRBD2 on 6 matching bases. The length of the CDR3 is 15 residues. Trimming took 3 bases from V and 1 from J, leaving 12 bases between them. Germline assignment: CDR1 MDHEN and CDR2 SYDVKM. Written as DNA, the CDR3 is TGTGCCAGCAGTTTCTTTACGGGACTCCAAGAGACCCAGTACTTC. Its protein is CASSFFTGLQETQYF.

The chain carries TRBV10-2 and TRBJ2-3; 7 bases agree with TRBD1. This CDR3 has 14 residues. The V segment lost 6 bases and the J segment 2 bases; nucleotides outside the gene matches: 5. CDR1 is WSHSY and CDR2 is SAAADI in the germline V gene. The CDR3 coding sequence is TGCGCCAGCAGGGGGGACAGCCCCACAGATACGCAGTATTTT. The encoded protein is CASRGDSPTDTQYF.

The chain is built from TRBV5-4 and TRBJ1-2, with D maybe TRBD1 (6 bases). This CDR3 is built from 14 residues. CDR1 SGHNT and CDR2 YYREEE come from the germline V gene (reference sequence). The V end was cut by 4 bases, the J end by 4 bases, with 14 bases between. The CDR3 is CASSARDKGYGYTF. CDR3 coding DNA: TGTGCCAGCAGCGCCCGGGACAAGGGCTATGGCTACACCTTC.

V usage is TRBV6-2 or TRBV6-3 and J usage is TRBJ1-6; 11 bases match TRBD1. Germline V gives CDR1 MNHEY, CDR2 SVGEGT. The CDR3 runs 15 residues. V shed 6 bases and J 7 bases; nucleotides not matched to a gene: 5. In DNA form, the CDR3 reads TGTGCCAGCAGCCCCTGGACAGGGGGCAATTCACCCCTCCACTTT. Protein: CASSPWTGGNSPLHF.

This clone has just a few counts. This chain connects TRBV7-3 to TRBJ2-3, with 7 bases aligning to TRBD2. From germline, CDR1 is SGHTA and CDR2 FQGTGA. J gave up 4 bases and V 3 bases, and 7 bases lay outside the gene matches. The CDR3 has 15 amino acids. The CDR3 bases are TGTGCCAGCAGCTTTACTAGCGACCGGGCAGATACGCAGTATTTT. This codes for CASSFTSDRADTQYF.

V and J are TRBV7-7 and TRBJ2-3, with TRBD1 matching over 12 bases. Trimming took 5 bases from V and 6 from J; bases not matched to a gene: 6. The CDR3 is 15 amino acids. Germline values: CDR1 SSHAT, CDR2 FNYEAQ (reference sequence). The CDR3 nucleotides read TGTGCCAGCAGCCCCGGGACAGGGGGCCCGGATACGCAGTATTTT. It encodes CASSPGTGGPDTQYF.

Of note for this clone: A much larger clone is a single base away; this may be a read error. The chain joins TRBV6-5 to TRBJ1-5; 9 bases align to TRBD1. J was trimmed by 5 bases and V by 6 bases; bases with no gene match: 2. CDR3 size: 13 residues. Per germline, CDR1 MNHEY and CDR2 SVGAGI. The CDR3 sequence: CASSRTGDQPQHF. The CDR3 coding sequence is TGTGCCAGCAGCCGGACAGGGGATCAGCCCCAGCATTTT.

The chain links TRBV7-6 to TRBJ2-3; possibly TRBD1 for D (6 bases). Deletions cut 1 base from V and 3 bases from J, with 17 bases between. The germline V gene has CDR1 SGHVS and CDR2 FNYEAQ. There are 17 residues in the CDR3. CDR3 DNA: TGTGCCAGCAGCTTAGGGGGGACACGGAAGGGGACAGATACGCAGTATTTT. Protein sequence: CASSLGGTRKGTDTQYF.

Only one count was recorded for this clone. This chain joins TRBV5-4 and TRBJ2-3, with 8 bases lining up with TRBD2. This CDR3 is built from 15 residues. CDR1 and CDR2 from the germline V gene are SGHNT and YYREEE (reference sequence). V shed 2 bases and J 4 bases; nucleotides not matched to a gene: 6. The CDR3 DNA reads as TGTGCCAGCAGCTTCAAGCGGGAGATCGCAGATACGCAGTATTTT. This encodes CASSFKREIADTQYF.

The chain employs TRBV4-1 and TRBJ1-1; D remains ambiguous. Per the germline V gene, CDR1 is MGHRA and CDR2 is YSYEKL. The CDR3 runs to 12 residues. V lost 3 bases and J 10 bases, leaving 12 bases between the germline ends. The CDR3 DNA sequence: TGCGCCAGCAGCCAGATCGGACTTCCAGCTTTCTTT. Translation gives CASSQIGLPAFF.

The chain is built from TRBV19 and TRBJ2-1, with a tentative D call TRBD2 (7 bases). V was pared by 6 bases and J by 5 bases, with 20 bases between. Germline loops: CDR1 LNHDA, CDR2 SQIVND (reference sequence). This CDR3 region has 16 residues. For the CDR3, the DNA is TGTGCCAGTAGCAATGGGTGGCGGGGGCCTAACAATGAGCAGTTCTTC. Protein product: CASSNGWRGPNNEQFF.

The chain joins TRBV2 to TRBJ2-7; D is perhaps TRBD1 (5 bases). Trimming left V 6 bases short and J 2 bases short, with 14 bases between. CDR3 size: 14 residues. Per germline, CDR1 SNHLY and CDR2 FYNNEI. This chain's CDR3 is CASSPRQTTYEQYF. As DNA, the CDR3 is TGTGCCAGCAGCCCCAGACAGACGACCTACGAGCAGTACTTC.